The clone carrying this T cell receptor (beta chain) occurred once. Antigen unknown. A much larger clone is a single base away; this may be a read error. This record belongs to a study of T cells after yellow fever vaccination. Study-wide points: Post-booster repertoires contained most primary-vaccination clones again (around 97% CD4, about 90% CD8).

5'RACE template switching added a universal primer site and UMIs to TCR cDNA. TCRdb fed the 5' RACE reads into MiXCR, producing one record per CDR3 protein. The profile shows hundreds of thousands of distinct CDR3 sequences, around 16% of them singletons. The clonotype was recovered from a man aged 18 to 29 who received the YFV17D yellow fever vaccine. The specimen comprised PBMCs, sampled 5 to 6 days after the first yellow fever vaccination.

The DNA for the CDR3 is TGTGCCAGCAACTGGACTAGCGGCTACAATGAGCAGTTCTTC. Translation gives CASNWTSGYNEQFF. This chain uses TRBV6-2 or TRBV6-3 with TRBJ2-1, with 10 bases lining up with TRBD2. The CDR3 runs to 14 residues. Germline values: CDR1 MNHEY, CDR2 SVGEGT. The V and J ends lost 7 bases and 3 bases, in that order; junction bases with no gene match: 3.